This T cell receptor beta chain was identified in a study of T cell responses to AZD1222 COVID-19 vaccine. In the study overall: Second-dose recipients at about 4 or about 12 weeks were treated as one pooled group. Study-wide findings and caveats: Donors were mostly white British, more females; clonal diversity possibly underestimated. Researchers report vaccine-associated CD4 TCRs spanning spike, with dominance at 160-218 and 743-854. Seropositive AZD1222 recipients at baseline numbered only 6 or 7.

Profiled with immunoSEQ multiplex PCR; TCRdb holds only in-frame clones, not every one. Altogether roughly 70,000 clones are present, 85% being singletons, with the ten largest covering roughly 22%. Points on this clone: Antigen specificity is unknown.

This CDR3 has 15 residues. Trimming removed 0 bases at V and 4 bases at J, with 13 bases between. Germline V gene lookup returns CDR1 LGHDT and CDR2 YNNKEL (reference sequence). The chain joins TRBV3-1 (or the pseudogene TRBV3-2) to TRBJ2-7; weak D call: TRBD2 (6 bases). The sequencing here drew on peripheral blood, taken on day 0 of AZD1222 vaccination. The origin of this receptor is an adult in good health. CDR3 coding DNA: TGTGCCAGCAGCCAAGATCGACGACTAGAGTACGAGCAGTACTTC. This encodes CASSQDRRLEYEQYF.